A single sample is the source of the 32 T cell receptor beta chains below, sequenced in a study of early T cells in non-severe SARS-CoV-2 infection. TCRdb redid the calling of the 5' RACE reads with MiXCR, one entry per CDR3 protein. The table includes 65,000 to 90,000 distinct CDR3 sequences, more than 10% detected once. Source material: whole blood. These receptors all come from an adult who was a healthcare worker with PCR-confirmed SARS-CoV-2 infection or an uninfected control (not recorded which).

There are a few counts of this clonotype. DNA of the CDR3: TGTGCCAGCAGCTTGGATGTACTAGCAGAAGATACGCAGTATTTT. It is translated as CASSLDVLAEDTQYF. The V call is TRBV5-6, the J call TRBJ2-3, with D possibly matching TRBD2 (6 bases). Deletions cut 0 bases from V and 5 bases from J, with 13 bases between. The germline CDR1 and CDR2 sequences are SGHDT and YYEEEE. This CDR3 has 15 amino acids. Full variable domain (rest looked up from reference TRBV5-6 and TRBJ2-3): DAGVTQSPTHLIKTRGQQVTLRCSPKSGHDTVSWYQQALGQGPQFIFQYYEEEERQRGNFPDRFSGHQFPNYSSELNVNALLLGDSALYLCASSLDVLAEDTQYFGPGTRLTVL.

This clonotype showed up just a few times. V is TRBV12-3 or TRBV12-4 and J is TRBJ2-7; the D gene is possibly TRBD2 (7 bases). Deletions cut 6 bases from V and 1 base from J, with 16 bases between. The length of the CDR3 is 15 residues. The CDR3 spells CASSWGGAKSYEQYF. The CDR3 coding sequence is TGTGCCAGCAGCTGGGGGGGGGCTAAATCCTACGAGCAGTACTTC.

This clonotype was detected only a few times. The rearrangement links TRBV29-1 to TRBJ2-3, with TRBD2 matching over 11 bases. The CDR3 contains 16 residues. V lost 3 bases and J lost 2; bases outside the gene matches: 7. The germline V gene has CDR1 SQVTM and CDR2 ANQGSEA. The CDR3 bases are TGCAGCGTTGATGGGCTAGCGGGAGGCCACACAGATACGCAGTATTTT. This translates into CSVDGLAGGHTDTQYF.

This clonotype was observed many times. The gene calls are TRBV3-1 and TRBJ2-1, with D tentatively TRBD2 (6 bases). Germline CDR1 LGHDT, CDR2 YNNKEL (reference sequence). Trimming left V 3 bases short and J 5 bases short, with 11 bases between. The CDR3 is 14 residues long. The CDR3 spells CASSQARGNNEQFF. The DNA of the CDR3 is TGTGCCAGCAGCCAGGCACGGGGGAACAATGAGCAGTTCTTC.

CDR3 protein: CSGWRITEAFF. CDR3 DNA: TGCAGCGGTTGGCGGATCACTGAAGCTTTCTTT. The chain employs TRBV20-1 and TRBJ1-1; unclear D gene. Germline CDR1 and CDR2: DFQATT and SNEGSKA (reference sequence). This CDR3 has 11 residues.

V is TRBV29-1 and J is TRBJ2-5, with 15 bases that match TRBD2. V lost 5 bases to trimming and J lost 4 bases; unmatched junction nucleotides: 5. CDR1 and CDR2 (germline): SQVTM, ANQGSEA. The CDR3 runs 15 residues. The CDR3 nucleotides read TGCAGCGTTAGGACTAGCGGGAGGGCCGGAGAGACCCAGTACTTC. Protein product: CSVRTSGRAGETQYF.

V gene TRBV5-5 combines with J gene TRBJ2-3; 8 nucleotides match TRBD2. This CDR3 is 15 amino acids long. The J segment lost 1 base and the V segment lost 1 base, leaving 2 bases of the junction unmatched. The germline V gene has CDR1 SGHKS and CDR2 YYEKEE (reference sequence). CDR3 region: CASSLTRGGTDTQYF. CDR3 DNA sequence: TGTGCCAGCAGCTTGACGCGGGGGGGCACAGATACGCAGTATTTT.

Remarks on this clonotype: This clone may be a read error of a much larger clone one base away. J is TRBJ2-1 and V is TRBV10-1; D remains unclear. There are 13 residues in the CDR3. Germline V gene lookup returns CDR1 WNHNN and CDR2 SYGVQD (reference sequence). CDR3 residues: CVSSEASLNEQFF. CDR3 DNA sequence: TGCGTGAGCAGTGAGGCCTCTCTAAATGAGCAGTTCTTC.

The rearrangement uses TRBV2 and TRBJ2-6; D gene uncertain. The CDR3 extends over 16 amino acids. Trimming cost V 2 bases and J 0 bases, with 8 bases left between them. Per the germline V gene, CDR1 is SNHLY and CDR2 is FYNNEI. The CDR3 reads CASSELPSSGANVLTF. In DNA form, the CDR3 reads TGTGCCAGCAGTGAATTACCCAGCTCTGGGGCCAACGTCCTGACTTTC.

This chain joins TRBV7-8 and TRBJ2-7; D unresolved. This CDR3 is 13 amino acids long. CDR1 is SGHVS and CDR2 is FQNEAQ in the germline V gene. The ends were cut back, 5 bases at V and 4 bases at J, with 12 bases in the middle. This chain's CDR3 is CASSPDGLYEQYF. The DNA of the CDR3 is TGTGCCAGCAGCCCCGACGGGCTTTACGAGCAGTACTTC.

This clonotype showed up many times. The chain uses TRBV5-1 and TRBJ1-5; D not resolved. The length of the CDR3 is 14 residues. Germline CDR1 and CDR2: SGHRS and YFSETQ. V was pared by 0 bases and J by 0 bases, with 4 bases between. CDR3 in DNA: TGCGCCAGCAGCTTGGGTTATAGCAATCAGCCCCAGCATTTT. Translating it yields CASSLGYSNQPQHF. Drawing the rest from reference TRBV5-1 and TRBJ1-5, the complete variable domain is KAGVTQTPRYLIKTRGQQVTLSCSPISGHRSVSWYQQTPGQGLQFLFEYFSETQRNKGNFPGRFSGRQFSNSRSEMNVSTLELGDSALYLCASSLGYSNQPQHFGDGTRLSIL.

This clonotype occurred a few times. The chain carries TRBV11-3 and TRBJ2-5; D gene unclear. From germline, CDR1 is SGHNT and CDR2 YENEEA. The CDR3 is 13 amino acids. The V end lost 3 bases, the J end lost 5 bases, and 10 bases lay between the germline ends. CDR3 protein: CASSFAWGETQYF. The CDR3 DNA sequence: TGTGCCAGCAGCTTTGCGTGGGGTGAGACCCAGTACTTC.

The gene calls are TRBV29-1 and TRBJ2-7; the match to TRBD1 covers 9 bases. With 5 bases clipped from V and 7 bases from J, the junction kept 12 bases outside the gene matches. The CDR3 length is 14 residues. CDR1 is SQVTM, CDR2 ANQGSEA, per germline. CDR3 sequence (DNA): TGCAGCGTTTATGCCGGGACAGGGCGTCATGAGCAGTACTTC. Amino acids: CSVYAGTGRHEQYF.

This clonotype was picked up a small number of times. This chain joins TRBV29-1 and TRBJ1-2; 7 bases align to TRBD1. This CDR3 has 12 amino acids. The ends lost 7 bases at V and 6 bases at J; junction bases unmatched: 8. CDR1 and CDR2 (germline): SQVTM, ANQGSEA. The CDR3 region has the DNA TGCAGCGCTCTGACAGGGTTTAATGGCTACACCTTC. Translated, it gives CSALTGFNGYTF.

The chain carries TRBV20-1 and TRBJ1-3; possibly TRBD1 for D (6 bases). Per germline, CDR1 DFQATT and CDR2 SNEGSKA (reference sequence). With 6 bases removed from V and 0 bases from J, the gap between germline ends came to 15 bases. The CDR3 contains 15 residues. The CDR3 region is CSALREGDSGNTIYF. The DNA of the CDR3 is TGCAGTGCCCTAAGGGAGGGGGACTCTGGAAACACCATATATTTT.

The CDR3 sequence is CASTTGGLVYGYTF. The DNA for the CDR3 is TGTGCCAGCACCACCGGGGGGTTGGTCTATGGCTACACCTTC. The rearrangement links TRBV5-4 to TRBJ1-2; tentative D call: TRBD1 (5 bases). This CDR3 is built from 14 residues. With 6 bases removed from V and 4 bases from J, the gap between germline ends came to 16 bases. In germline, CDR1 is SGHNT, CDR2 YYREEE (reference sequence).

The chain carries TRBV27 and TRBJ1-6; a possible D gene is TRBD1 (5 bases). Germline V gene sequence: CDR1 MNHEY, CDR2 SMNVEV (reference sequence). The CDR3 sequence is 16 residues long. Between the trimmed V and J ends, which lost 4 bases and 7 bases, there was a span of 17 bases. CDR3 sequence (DNA): TGTGCCAGCAGTTGGAGCTCCGGGACGGTGAATTCACCCCTCCACTTT. This codes for CASSWSSGTVNSPLHF.

This clonotype was picked up many times. The chain has TRBV7-2 and TRBJ2-7; D is tentatively TRBD1 or TRBD2 (6 bases each). The V and J ends lost 2 bases and 6 bases respectively, with 14 bases between them. This CDR3 comprises 14 residues. Looked up from germline, CDR1 is SGHTA and CDR2 is FQGNSA. CDR3 sequence: CASSLTGATAEQYF. The DNA of the CDR3 is TGTGCCAGCAGCTTAACGGGGGCAACAGCCGAGCAGTACTTC.

The sample holds many counts of this clonotype. The J gene is TRBJ2-3, the V gene TRBV9, with D maybe TRBD1 (5 bases). The CDR3 runs 16 residues. Germline loops: CDR1 SGDLS, CDR2 YYNGEE. V gave up 3 bases and J gave up 4 bases, with 18 bases separating them. The CDR3 bases are TGTGCCAGCAGCGGGCGGCTCAGGGCCGAACCAGATACGCAGTATTTT. Translating it yields CASSGRLRAEPDTQYF.

The CDR3 DNA reads TGCGCCAGCAGTGACCAGTGGGGTAAGACCCAGTACTTC. Protein: CASSDQWGKTQYF. The chain links TRBV10-1 to TRBJ2-5; D not resolved. V dropped 3 bases and J dropped 6 bases, with 11 bases sitting between them. CDR3 length: 13 residues. Germline loops: CDR1 WNHNN, CDR2 SYGVQD (reference sequence).

At least ten counts were recorded for this clonotype. The J gene is TRBJ1-2, the V gene TRBV6-5; 9 positions agree with TRBD1. Trimming cost V 5 bases and J 6 bases; bases outside gene matches: 7. Germline V gene lookup returns CDR1 MNHEY and CDR2 SVGAGI. CDR3 length equals 14 residues. This CDR3 is CASSPTGGRDGYTF. CDR3 in DNA: TGTGCCAGCAGTCCGACAGGGGGAAGGGATGGCTACACCTTC.

This clonotype was seen ten or more times. The chain recombines TRBV7-8 with TRBJ2-5, with 15 bases lining up with TRBD2. J gave up 4 bases and V 7 bases, and 10 bases lay outside the gene matches. The CDR3 has 17 amino acids. CDR1 is SGHVS, CDR2 FQNEAQ, per germline. CDR3 residues: CASIYLGLAGGRETQYF. CDR3 DNA sequence: TGTGCCAGCATATACCTGGGACTAGCGGGAGGAAGAGAGACCCAGTACTTC.

The chain employs TRBV2 and TRBJ2-1, with TRBD2 identical over 7 bases. The CDR3 spans 15 residues. Trimming took 2 bases from V and 4 from J; bases not matched to a gene: 5. From germline, CDR1 is SNHLY and CDR2 FYNNEI. The CDR3 loop reads CASSERGVNYNEQFF. For the CDR3, the DNA is TGTGCCAGCAGTGAACGGGGGGTCAATTACAATGAGCAGTTCTTC.

This clonotype was observed many times. The V gene is TRBV3-1, the J gene TRBJ2-3, with D unclear. Trimming cost V 0 bases and J 2 bases, with 6 bases left between them. Germline loops: CDR1 LGHDT, CDR2 YNNKEL (reference sequence). CDR3 size: 14 residues. DNA of the CDR3: TGTGCCAGCAGCCAAGATCTAGTCACAGATACGCAGTATTTT. This encodes CASSQDLVTDTQYF.

This clonotype was recorded a few times. This chain connects TRBV2 to TRBJ2-1; TRBD1 is a possible D gene (5 bases). This CDR3 has 15 residues. Trimming left V 8 bases short and J 10 bases short, with 24 bases between. Looked up from germline, CDR1 is SNHLY and CDR2 is FYNNEI. Here the CDR3 reads CASPALPYLSGEQFF. CDR3 coding DNA: TGTGCCAGCCCCGCCCTCCCGTACCTCTCAGGGGAGCAGTTCTTC.

This clonotype turned up a few times. V gene TRBV23-1 combines with J gene TRBJ1-1; D remains ambiguous. TRBV23-1 counts as an open reading frame of uncertain function. Trimming shortened V by 2 bases and J by 2 bases, and 6 bases separated the two germline ends. The CDR3 loop spans 13 amino acids. The CDR3 reads CASSQVINTEAFF. CDR3 coding DNA: TGCGCCAGCAGTCAAGTAATAAACACTGAAGCTTTCTTT.

This clonotype was seen more than once but under ten times. This chain connects TRBV29-1 to TRBJ2-1; D may be TRBD2 (6 bases). The germline V gene has CDR1 SQVTM and CDR2 ANQGSEA. V was trimmed by 8 bases and J by 2 bases, leaving 13 bases between them. The length of the CDR3 is 13 residues. CDR3: CSLSGGTYNEQFF. The CDR3 DNA reads TGCAGCCTGAGTGGCGGGACCTACAATGAGCAGTTCTTC.

The gene calls are TRBV11-2 and TRBJ2-7; TRBD2 matches at 13 bases. The CDR3 contains 15 residues. V shed 2 bases, J shed 3 bases, and the junction held 1 base outside the gene matches. Germline values: CDR1 SGHAT, CDR2 FQNNGV. Here the CDR3 reads CASSLWTSGSYEQYF. In DNA, the CDR3 is TGTGCCAGCAGCTTATGGACTAGCGGGAGCTACGAGCAGTACTTC.

Regarding this clonotype: One junction end does not reproduce the germline sequence, and a read error may be involved. The rearrangement links TRBV6-6 to TRBJ2-7, with 10 bases fitting TRBD2. Per the germline V gene, CDR1 is MNHNY and CDR2 is SVGAGI (reference sequence). The CDR3 has 13 amino acids. DNA of the CDR3: TGTGCCAGCAGTCACAATTTTGGGACTAGCGCATCCTTC. Translated, it gives CASSHNFGTSASF.

This clonotype was found many times. The rearrangement joins TRBV20-1 to TRBJ2-4; 8 bases are a match to TRBD1. After removal of 6 bases from V and 5 bases from J, the junction contained 9 bases not matched to a gene. Germline lookup yields CDR1 DFQATT and CDR2 SNEGSKA (reference sequence). This CDR3 contains 14 residues. The CDR3 nucleotides are TGCAGTGCAAAACCAGGGGGCAGGGAAAACATTCAGTACTTC. It yields the protein CSAKPGGRENIQYF.

The chain uses TRBV5-6 and TRBJ2-2, with 7 nucleotides matching TRBD1. Germline CDR1 is SGHDT and CDR2 is YYEEEE. The CDR3 is 15 residues long. V trimming: 4 bases; J trimming: 6 bases; junction bases outside the gene matches: 9. The CDR3 DNA follows: TGTGCCAGCAGCCTGGGGACAGATCACCCCGGGGAGCTGTTTTTT. As protein: CASSLGTDHPGELFF.

V and J are TRBV24-1 and TRBJ2-5; 7 bases map to TRBD1. Per germline, CDR1 KGHDR and CDR2 SFDVKD. CDR3 length: 14 amino acids. The ends lost 10 bases at V and 3 bases at J; junction bases unmatched: 10. The CDR3 sequence: CATRPTGLEETQYF. The CDR3 DNA reads TGTGCCACTAGGCCGACAGGGCTGGAAGAGACCCAGTACTTC.